This T cell receptor beta chain was captured in a study of PD-L1 blockade in urothelial cancer. In the study overall: Atezolizumab 1,200 mg was given intravenously every 3 weeks, starting 2014. Patients' histories included 0 to 3 prior chemotherapy regimens. Men with urothelial cancer arising in the bladder made up twenty-five of 29 patients. A median about 150,000 T cells were found in blood samples.

Time point denoted: pretreatment peripheral blood. Produced via immunoSEQ multiplex PCR; TCRdb's table is partial and in-frame only. The top ten clones hold 3.2% of a sample with 130,000 or so clones, approximately 84% of them seen once. The length of the CDR3 is 15 residues. Germline assignment: CDR1 MNHEY and CDR2 SMNVEV (reference sequence). With 5 bases removed from V and 7 bases from J, the gap between germline ends came to 18 bases. The sequencing here drew on PBMCs, taken around atezolizumab (anti-PD-L1) treatment. The receptor was isolated from a man in his fifties or sixties with urothelial cancer. This chain uses TRBV27 with TRBJ2-1; TRBD1 is a possible D gene (5 bases). In DNA form, the CDR3 reads TGTGCCAGCAGTACAAACGGCAGGGCGTGGAATGAGCAGTTCTTC. Its translation is CASSTNGRAWNEQFF.